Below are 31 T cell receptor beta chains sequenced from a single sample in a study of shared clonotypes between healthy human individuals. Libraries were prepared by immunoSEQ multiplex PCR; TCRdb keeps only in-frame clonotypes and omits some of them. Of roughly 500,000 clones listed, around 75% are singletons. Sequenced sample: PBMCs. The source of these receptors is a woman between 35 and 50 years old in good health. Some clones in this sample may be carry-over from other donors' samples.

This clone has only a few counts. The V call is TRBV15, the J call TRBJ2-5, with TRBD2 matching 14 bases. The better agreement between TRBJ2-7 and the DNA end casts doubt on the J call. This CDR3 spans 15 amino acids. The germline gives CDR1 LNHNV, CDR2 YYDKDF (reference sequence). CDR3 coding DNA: TGTGCCACCAGCTGGCGGGGACTAGCGGGAGACGAGCAGTACTTC. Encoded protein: CATSWRGLAGDEQYF.

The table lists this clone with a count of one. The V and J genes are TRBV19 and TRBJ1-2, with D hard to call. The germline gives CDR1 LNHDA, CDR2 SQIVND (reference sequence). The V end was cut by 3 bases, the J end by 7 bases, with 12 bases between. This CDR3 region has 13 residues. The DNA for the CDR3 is TGTGCCAGTAGTATGGAAGGTTTCGGTGGCTACACCTTC. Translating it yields CASSMEGFGGYTF.

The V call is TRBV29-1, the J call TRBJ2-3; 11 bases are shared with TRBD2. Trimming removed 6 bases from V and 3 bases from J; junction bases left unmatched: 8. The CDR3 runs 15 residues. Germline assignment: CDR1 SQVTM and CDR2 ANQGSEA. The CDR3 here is CSVVLAGGPTDTQYF. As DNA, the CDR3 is TGCAGCGTGGTTTTAGCGGGAGGGCCTACAGATACGCAGTATTTT.

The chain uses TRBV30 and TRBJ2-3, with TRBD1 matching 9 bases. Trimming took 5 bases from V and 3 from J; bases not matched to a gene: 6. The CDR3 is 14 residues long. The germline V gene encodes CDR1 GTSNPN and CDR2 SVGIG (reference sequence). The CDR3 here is CAWLRDRVTDTQYF. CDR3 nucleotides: TGTGCCTGGCTCCGGGACAGGGTGACAGATACGCAGTATTTT.

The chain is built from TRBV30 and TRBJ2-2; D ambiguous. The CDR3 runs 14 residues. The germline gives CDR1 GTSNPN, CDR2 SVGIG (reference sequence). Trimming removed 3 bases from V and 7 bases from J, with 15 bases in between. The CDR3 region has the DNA TGTGCCTGGAGCCATTCCCAAGTAGACGGGGAGCTGTTTTTT. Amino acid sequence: CAWSHSQVDGELFF.

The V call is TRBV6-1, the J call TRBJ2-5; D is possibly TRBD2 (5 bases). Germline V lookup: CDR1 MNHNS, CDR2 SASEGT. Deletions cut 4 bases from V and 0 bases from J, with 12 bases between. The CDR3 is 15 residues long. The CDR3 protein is CASSGWTGDQETQYF. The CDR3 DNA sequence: TGTGCCAGCAGTGGGTGGACTGGGGACCAAGAGACCCAGTACTTC.

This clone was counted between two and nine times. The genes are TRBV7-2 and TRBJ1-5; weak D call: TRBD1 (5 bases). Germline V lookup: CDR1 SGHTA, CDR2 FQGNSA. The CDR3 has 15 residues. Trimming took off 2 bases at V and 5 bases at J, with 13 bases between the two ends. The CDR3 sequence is CASSLQDGHHQPQHF. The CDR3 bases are TGTGCCAGCAGCTTACAGGACGGACATCATCAGCCCCAGCATTTT.

CDR3 coding DNA: TGTGCCAGCAGCCAAGAAATAGGGGTTGAAGGCTACACCTTC. Its protein is CASSQEIGVEGYTF. The chain couples TRBV14 to TRBJ1-2; D is possibly TRBD1 (5 bases). V gave up 0 bases and J gave up 8 bases, with 13 bases separating them. The length of the CDR3 is 14 residues. Germline V gene lookup returns CDR1 SGHDN and CDR2 FVKESK.

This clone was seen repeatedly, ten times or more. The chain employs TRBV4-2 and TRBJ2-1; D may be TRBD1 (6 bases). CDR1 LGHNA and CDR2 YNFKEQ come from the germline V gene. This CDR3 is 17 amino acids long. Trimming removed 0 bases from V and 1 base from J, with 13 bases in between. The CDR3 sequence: CASSQDADSRSYNEQFF. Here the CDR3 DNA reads TGTGCCAGCAGCCAAGATGCGGACAGCCGTTCCTACAATGAGCAGTTCTTC.

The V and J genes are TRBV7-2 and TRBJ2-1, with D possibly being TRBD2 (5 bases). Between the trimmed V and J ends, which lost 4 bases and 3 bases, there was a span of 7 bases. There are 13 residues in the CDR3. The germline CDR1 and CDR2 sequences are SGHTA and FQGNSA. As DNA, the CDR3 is TGTGCCAGCAGCTCCCGGGACTACAATGAGCAGTTCTTC. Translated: CASSSRDYNEQFF.

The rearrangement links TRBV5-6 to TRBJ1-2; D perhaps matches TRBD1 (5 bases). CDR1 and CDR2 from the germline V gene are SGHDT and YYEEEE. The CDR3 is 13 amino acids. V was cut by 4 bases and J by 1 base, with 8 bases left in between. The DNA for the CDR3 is TGTGCCAGCAGCCCGGACATTAACTATGGCTACACCTTC. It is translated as CASSPDINYGYTF.

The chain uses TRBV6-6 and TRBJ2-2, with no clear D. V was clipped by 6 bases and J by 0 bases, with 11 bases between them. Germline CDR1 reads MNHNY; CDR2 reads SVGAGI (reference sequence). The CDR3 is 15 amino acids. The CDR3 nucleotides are TGTGCCAGCAGCCCCTCATTACCGAACACCGGGGAGCTGTTTTTT. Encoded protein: CASSPSLPNTGELFF.

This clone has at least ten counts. CDR3 sequence (DNA): TGTGCCAGCAGCCGACCTGGGTACAGGGGGAGCGGGAGAGGATCAGATACGCAGTATTTT. Encoded protein: CASSRPGYRGSGRGSDTQYF. The rearrangement links TRBV13 to TRBJ2-3; D assignment may be TRBD1 or TRBD2 (8 bases each). The V and J ends lost 5 bases and 4 bases respectively, with 31 bases between them. Germline loops: CDR1 PRHDT, CDR2 FYEKMQ (reference sequence). CDR3 length equals 20 residues.

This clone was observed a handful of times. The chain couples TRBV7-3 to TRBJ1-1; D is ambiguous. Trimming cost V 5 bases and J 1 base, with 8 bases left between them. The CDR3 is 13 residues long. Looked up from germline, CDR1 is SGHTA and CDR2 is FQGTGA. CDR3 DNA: TGTGCCAGCAGCCCGACACAGAACACTGAAGCTTTCTTT. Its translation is CASSPTQNTEAFF. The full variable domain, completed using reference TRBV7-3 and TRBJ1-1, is GAGVSQTPSNKVTEKGKYVELRCDPISGHTALYWYRQSLGQGPEFLIYFQGTGAADDSGLPNDRFFAVRPEGSVSTLKIQRTERGDSAVYLCASSPTQNTEAFFGQGTRLTVV.

CDR3 sequence reads: CASSLVYSGNTIYF. Written as DNA, the CDR3 is TGTGCCAGCAGCTTAGTTTACTCTGGAAACACCATATATTTT. V gene TRBV7-3 combines with J gene TRBJ1-3; D gene unclear. Trimming removed 2 bases at V and 0 bases at J, with 5 bases between. Germline assignment: CDR1 SGHTA and CDR2 FQGTGA. The CDR3 has 14 residues.

The CDR3: CASSLGTRSTEAFF. The CDR3 DNA reads TGTGCCAGCAGTTTAGGGACCCGCTCCACTGAAGCTTTCTTT. The chain uses TRBV28 and TRBJ1-1; D perhaps matches TRBD1 (5 bases). The CDR3 consists of 14 residues. The V gene's germline CDR1 is MDHEN and CDR2 SYDVKM. Between the trimmed V and J ends, which lost 2 bases and 4 bases, there was a span of 11 bases.

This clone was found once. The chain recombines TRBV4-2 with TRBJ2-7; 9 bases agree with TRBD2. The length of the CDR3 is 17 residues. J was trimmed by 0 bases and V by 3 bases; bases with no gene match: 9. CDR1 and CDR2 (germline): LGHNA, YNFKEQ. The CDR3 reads CASSQGEAAGGSYEQYF. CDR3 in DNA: TGTGCCAGCAGCCAGGGTGAGGCAGCGGGAGGCTCCTACGAGCAGTACTTC.

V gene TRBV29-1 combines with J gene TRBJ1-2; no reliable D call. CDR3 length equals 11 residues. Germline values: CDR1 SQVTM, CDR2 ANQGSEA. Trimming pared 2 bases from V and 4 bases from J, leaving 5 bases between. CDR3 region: CSVETAYGYTF. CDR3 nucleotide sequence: TGCAGCGTTGAAACGGCCTATGGCTACACCTTC.

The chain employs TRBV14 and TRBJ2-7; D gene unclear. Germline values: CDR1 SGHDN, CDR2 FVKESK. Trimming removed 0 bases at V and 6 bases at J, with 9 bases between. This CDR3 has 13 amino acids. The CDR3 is CASSQDWTGEQYF. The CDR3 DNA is TGTGCCAGCAGCCAAGATTGGACGGGCGAGCAGTACTTC. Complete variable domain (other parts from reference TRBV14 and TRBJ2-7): EAGVTQFPSHSVIEKGQTVTLRCDPISGHDNLYWYRRVMGKEIKFLLHFVKESKQDESGMPNNRFLAERTGGTYSTLKVQPAELEDSGVYFCASSQDWTGEQYFGPGTRLTVT.

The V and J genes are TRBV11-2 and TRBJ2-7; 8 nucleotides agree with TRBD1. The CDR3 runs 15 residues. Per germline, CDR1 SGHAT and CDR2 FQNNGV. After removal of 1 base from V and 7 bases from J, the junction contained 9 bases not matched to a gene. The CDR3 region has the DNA TGTGCCAGCAGCTTAGTAGGACAGGGAGGTGGGGAGCAGTACTTC. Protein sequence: CASSLVGQGGGEQYF.

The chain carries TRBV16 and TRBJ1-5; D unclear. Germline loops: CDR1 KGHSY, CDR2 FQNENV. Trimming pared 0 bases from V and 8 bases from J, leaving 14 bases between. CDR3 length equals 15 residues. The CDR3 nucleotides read TGTGCCAGCAGCCAATCTAGGCCGGATAGGGAGCCCCAGCATTTT. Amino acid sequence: CASSQSRPDREPQHF. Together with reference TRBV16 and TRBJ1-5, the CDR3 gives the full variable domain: GEEVAQTPKHLVRGEGQKAKLYCAPIKGHSYVFWYQQVLKNEFKFLISFQNENVFDETGMPKERFSAKCLPNSPCSLEIQATKLEDSAVYFCASSQSRPDREPQHFGDGTRLSIL.

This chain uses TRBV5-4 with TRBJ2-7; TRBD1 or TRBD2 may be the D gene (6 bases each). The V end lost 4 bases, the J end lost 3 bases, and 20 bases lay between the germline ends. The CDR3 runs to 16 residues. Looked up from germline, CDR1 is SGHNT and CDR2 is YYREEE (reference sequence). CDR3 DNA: TGTGCCAGCAGCCCCGCCGTTGGGGGGCGCCTCTACGAGCAGTACTTC. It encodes CASSPAVGGRLYEQYF. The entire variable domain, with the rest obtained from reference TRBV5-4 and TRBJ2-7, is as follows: ETGVTQSPTHLIKTRGQQVTLRCSSQSGHNTVSWYQQALGQGPQFIFQYYREEENGRGNFPPRFSGLQFPNYSSELNVNALELDDSALYLCASSPAVGGRLYEQYFGPGTRLTVT.

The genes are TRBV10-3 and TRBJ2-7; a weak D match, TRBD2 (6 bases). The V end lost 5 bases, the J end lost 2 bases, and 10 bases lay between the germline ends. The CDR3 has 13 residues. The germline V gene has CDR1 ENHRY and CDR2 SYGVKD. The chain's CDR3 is CAISSVAAYEQYF. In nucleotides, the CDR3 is TGTGCCATCAGTTCAGTAGCGGCCTACGAGCAGTACTTC.

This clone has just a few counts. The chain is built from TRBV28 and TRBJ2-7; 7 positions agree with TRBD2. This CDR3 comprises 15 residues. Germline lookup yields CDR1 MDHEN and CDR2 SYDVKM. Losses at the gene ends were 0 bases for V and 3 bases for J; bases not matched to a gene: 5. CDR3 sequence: CASSLWLADYYEQYF. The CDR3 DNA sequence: TGTGCCAGCAGTTTATGGCTAGCGGACTACTACGAGCAGTACTTC.

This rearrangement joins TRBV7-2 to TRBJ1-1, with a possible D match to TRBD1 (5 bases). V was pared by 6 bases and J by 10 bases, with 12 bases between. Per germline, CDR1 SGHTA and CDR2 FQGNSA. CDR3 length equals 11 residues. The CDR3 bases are TGTGCCAGCAGGCGGACTGGGGGAGCTTTCTTT. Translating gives CASRRTGGAFF.

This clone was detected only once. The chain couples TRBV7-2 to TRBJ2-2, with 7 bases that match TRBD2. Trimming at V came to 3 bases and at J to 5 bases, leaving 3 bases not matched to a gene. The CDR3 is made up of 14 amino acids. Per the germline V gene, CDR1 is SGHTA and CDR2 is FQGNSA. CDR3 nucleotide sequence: TGTGCCAGCAGCTTCGGTAGCGGGACCGGGGAGCTGTTTTTT. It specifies CASSFGSGTGELFF.

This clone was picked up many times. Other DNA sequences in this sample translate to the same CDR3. The CDR3 reads CASSLVGSNTEAFF. DNA of the CDR3: TGTGCCAGCAGCTTAGTCGGTTCGAACACTGAAGCTTTCTTT. V is TRBV7-3 and J is TRBJ1-1; D gene ambiguous. This CDR3 comprises 14 residues. V dropped 2 bases and J dropped 1 base, with 8 bases sitting between them. Germline assignment: CDR1 SGHTA and CDR2 FQGTGA.

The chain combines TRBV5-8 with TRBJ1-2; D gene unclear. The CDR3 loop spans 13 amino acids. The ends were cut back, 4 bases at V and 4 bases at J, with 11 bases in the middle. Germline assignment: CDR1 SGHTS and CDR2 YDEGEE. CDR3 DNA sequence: TGTGCCAGCAGCCTTGGACGAACCTATGGCTACACCTTC. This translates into CASSLGRTYGYTF. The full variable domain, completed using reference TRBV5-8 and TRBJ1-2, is EAGVTQSPTHLIKTRGQQATLRCSPISGHTSVYWYQQALGLGLQFLLWYDEGEERNRGNFPPRFSGRQFPNYSSELNVNALELEDSALYLCASSLGRTYGYTFGSGTRLTVV.

CDR3 loop: CASSPERRRTYEQYF. The CDR3 region has the DNA TGTGCCAGCAGCCCCGAGAGGCGGAGAACCTACGAGCAGTACTTC. The V and J genes are TRBV6-5 and TRBJ2-7; D gene unclear. CDR3 size: 15 residues. Germline V lookup: CDR1 MNHEY, CDR2 SVGAGI. Trimming removed 6 bases from V and 2 bases from J, with 17 bases in between.

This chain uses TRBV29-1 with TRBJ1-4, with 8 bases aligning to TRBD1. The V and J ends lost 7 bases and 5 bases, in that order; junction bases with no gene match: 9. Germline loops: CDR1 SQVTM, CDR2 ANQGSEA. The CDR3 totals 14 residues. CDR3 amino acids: CSAAQGGQNEKLFF. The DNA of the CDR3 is TGCAGCGCTGCACAGGGGGGACAGAATGAAAAACTGTTTTTT.

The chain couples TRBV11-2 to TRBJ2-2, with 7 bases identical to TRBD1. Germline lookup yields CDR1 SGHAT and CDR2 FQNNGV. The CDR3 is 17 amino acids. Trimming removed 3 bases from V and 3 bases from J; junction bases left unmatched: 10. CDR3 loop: CASSFPLRGTDTGELFF. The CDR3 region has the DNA TGTGCCAGCAGCTTCCCGTTAAGAGGGACAGACACCGGGGAGCTGTTTTTT.